The 13 T cell receptor beta chains below come from one sample, sequenced in a study of early T cells in non-severe SARS-CoV-2 infection. MiXCR, run by TCRdb on the 5' RACE reads, gives a single entry per CDR3 protein. The sample holds about 52,000 distinct CDR3 sequences, roughly 9.6% seen once. The sequenced material came from whole blood. These receptor sequences come from an adult who was a healthcare worker with PCR-confirmed SARS-CoV-2 infection or an uninfected control (not recorded which).

The rearrangement links TRBV28 to TRBJ2-3; D remains ambiguous. This CDR3 is 15 amino acids long. The germline gives CDR1 MDHEN, CDR2 SYDVKM. V lost 7 bases and J lost 0, with 14 bases in between. CDR3 in amino acids: CASTLGPLSTDTQYF. Written as DNA, the CDR3 is TGTGCCAGCACCTTGGGTCCCTTGAGCACAGATACGCAGTATTTT.

This clonotype showed up many times. This rearrangement joins TRBV20-1 to TRBJ2-7; TRBD1 matches 9 bases. The trim removed 2 bases at V and 6 bases at J, leaving 8 bases unmatched. Germline CDR1 is DFQATT and CDR2 is SNEGSKA (reference sequence). The CDR3 sequence is 14 residues long. Here the CDR3 DNA reads TGCAGTGCTAGACGAGGGACAGGGTGGTCCGAGCAGTACTTC. It yields the protein CSARRGTGWSEQYF.

This clonotype was counted at least ten times. CDR3 nucleotides: TGTGCCAGCAGTTTAAACGGGATTGGGAGCAATCAGCCCCAGCATTTT. It is translated as CASSLNGIGSNQPQHF. The chain uses TRBV28 and TRBJ1-5; D is uncertain. This CDR3 comprises 16 residues. Germline CDR1 and CDR2: MDHEN and SYDVKM. Deletions cut 2 bases from V and 1 base from J, with 12 bases between. Filled out from reference TRBV28 and TRBJ1-5, the complete variable domain reads DVKVTQSSRYLVKRTGEKVFLECVQDMDHENMFWYRQDPGLGLRLIYFSYDVKMKEKGDIPEGYSVSREKKERFSLILESASTNQTSMYLCASSLNGIGSNQPQHFGDGTRLSIL.

This clonotype was picked up many times. One end of the junction fails to match germline, which may point to a read error. The chain has TRBV28 and TRBJ1-1; TRBD1 matches at 8 bases. This CDR3 comprises 15 residues. Germline V gene data show CDR1 as MDHEN and CDR2 as SYDVKM. CDR3 residues: CASRLYRGVNTEAFF. The CDR3 region has the DNA TGTGCCAGCAGATTATACAGGGGGGTGAACACTGAAGCTTTCTTT.

This clonotype was seen ten or more times. This rearrangement joins TRBV20-1 to TRBJ1-4; D unclear. Per the germline V gene, CDR1 is DFQATT and CDR2 is SNEGSKA (reference sequence). This CDR3 is built from 11 residues. Trimming pared 5 bases from V and 5 bases from J, leaving 6 bases between. CDR3 sequence (DNA): TGCAGTGCTGACCCCAATGAAAAACTGTTTTTT. It specifies CSADPNEKLFF.

This clonotype came up a few times. The chain has TRBV28 and TRBJ2-7, with D uncertain. V shed 11 bases and J shed 1 base, with 15 bases lying between them. CDR1 and CDR2 (germline): MDHEN, SYDVKM. There are 13 residues in the CDR3. The CDR3, as DNA: TGTGCCGTCCAAGGCCGAACTTCCTACGAGCAGTACTTC. Encoded protein: CAVQGRTSYEQYF.

The chain uses TRBV18 and TRBJ2-2; 8 bases are a match to TRBD1. The germline V gene encodes CDR1 KGHSH and CDR2 LQKENI. This CDR3 spans 16 amino acids. J was trimmed by 0 bases and V by 3 bases; bases with no gene match: 3. The CDR3 here is CASSPFRGPNTGELFF. The CDR3 coding sequence is TGTGCCAGCTCACCTTTCAGGGGGCCGAACACCGGGGAGCTGTTTTTT. The variable domain in full, completed from reference TRBV18 and TRBJ2-2, reads NAGVMQNPRHLVRRRGQEARLRCSPMKGHSHVYWYRQLPEEGLKFMVYLQKENIIDESGMPKERFSAEFPKEGPSILRIQQVVRGDSAAYFCASSPFRGPNTGELFFGEGSRLTVL.

The rearrangement uses TRBV6-1 and TRBJ2-1; TRBD2 matches 12 bases. Per germline, CDR1 MNHNS and CDR2 SASEGT. V gave up 2 bases and J gave up 9 bases; unmatched junction bases: 2. The length of the CDR3 is 14 residues. Here the CDR3 DNA reads TGTGCCAGCAGTGAATCGGGACTAGCGGGTGAGCAGTTCTTC. It yields the protein CASSESGLAGEQFF.

The rearrangement uses TRBV7-2 and TRBJ1-6; no firm D call. The germline CDR1 and CDR2 sequences are SGHTA and FQGNSA. CDR3 length: 13 amino acids. The V end lost 10 bases, the J end lost 4 bases, and 11 bases lay between the germline ends. This chain's CDR3 is CATHLLYNSPLHF. As DNA, the CDR3 is TGTGCCACCCACCTTCTTTATAATTCACCCCTCCACTTT.

This clonotype was detected a few times. The chain has TRBV11-2 and TRBJ2-3, with D uncertain. In germline, CDR1 is SGHAT, CDR2 FQNNGV. This CDR3 spans 15 amino acids. V gave up 2 bases and J gave up 2 bases, with 11 bases separating them. The CDR3 spells CASSLRVQTTDTQYF. DNA of the CDR3: TGTGCCAGCAGCTTAAGGGTACAGACCACAGATACGCAGTATTTT.

The DNA of the CDR3 is TGTGCCATCGGAGTAGGGGGGAGTGGCACCGGGGAGCTGTTTTTT. It is translated as CAIGVGGSGTGELFF. The chain uses TRBV10-3 and TRBJ2-2; the D gene could be TRBD1 or TRBD2 (6 bases each). V shed 8 bases and J shed 4 bases, with 17 bases lying between them. The CDR3 is 15 amino acids. From germline, CDR1 is ENHRY and CDR2 SYGVKD.

The rearrangement links TRBV5-1 to TRBJ2-7, with D maybe TRBD2 (5 bases). There are 14 residues in the CDR3. Trimming removed 2 bases at V and 7 bases at J, with 16 bases between. Germline CDR1 and CDR2: SGHRS and YFSETQ. In nucleotides, the CDR3 is TGCGCCAGCAGCTTAAGGACTTCCCGTGGAGAGCAGTACTTC. Its translation: CASSLRTSRGEQYF.

The sample holds a few counts of this clonotype. The chain carries TRBV6-2 or TRBV6-3 and TRBJ1-2; D uncertain. This CDR3 spans 14 amino acids. V lost 4 bases and J 4 bases, leaving 13 bases between the germline ends. Germline assignment: CDR1 MNHEY and CDR2 SVGEGT. The CDR3 nucleotides are TGTGCCAGCAGTTCCGCGTCCGCCACCTATGGCTACACCTTC. Protein sequence: CASSSASATYGYTF.